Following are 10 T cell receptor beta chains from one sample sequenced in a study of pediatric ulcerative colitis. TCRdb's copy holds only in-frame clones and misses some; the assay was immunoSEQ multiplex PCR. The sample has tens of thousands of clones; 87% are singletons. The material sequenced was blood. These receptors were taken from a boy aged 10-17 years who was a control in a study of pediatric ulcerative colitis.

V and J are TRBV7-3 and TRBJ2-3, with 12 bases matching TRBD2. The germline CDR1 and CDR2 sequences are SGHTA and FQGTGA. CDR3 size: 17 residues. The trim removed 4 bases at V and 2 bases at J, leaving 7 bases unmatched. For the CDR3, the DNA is TGTGCCAGCAGCTCAACAGGACTAGCGGGAATCACAGATACGCAGTATTTT. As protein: CASSSTGLAGITDTQYF.

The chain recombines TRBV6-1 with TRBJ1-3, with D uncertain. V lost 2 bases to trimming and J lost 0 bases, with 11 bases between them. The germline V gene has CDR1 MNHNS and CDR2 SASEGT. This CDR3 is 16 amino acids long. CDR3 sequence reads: CASSEKWSLSGNTIYF. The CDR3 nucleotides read TGTGCCAGCAGTGAAAAATGGTCCCTCTCTGGAAACACCATATATTTT.

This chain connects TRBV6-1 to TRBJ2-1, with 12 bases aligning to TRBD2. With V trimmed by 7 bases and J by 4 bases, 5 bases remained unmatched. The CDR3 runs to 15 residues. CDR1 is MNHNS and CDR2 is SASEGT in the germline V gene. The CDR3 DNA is TGTGCCAGCATCCCGGGACTAGCGGGTTACAATGAGCAGTTCTTC. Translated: CASIPGLAGYNEQFF.

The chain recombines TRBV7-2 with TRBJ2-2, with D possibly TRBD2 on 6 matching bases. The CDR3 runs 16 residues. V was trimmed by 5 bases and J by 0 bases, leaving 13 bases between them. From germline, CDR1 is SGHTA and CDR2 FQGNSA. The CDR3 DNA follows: TGTGCCAGCAGCAATTTCTTAGCGGCGAACACCGGGGAGCTGTTTTTT. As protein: CASSNFLAANTGELFF.

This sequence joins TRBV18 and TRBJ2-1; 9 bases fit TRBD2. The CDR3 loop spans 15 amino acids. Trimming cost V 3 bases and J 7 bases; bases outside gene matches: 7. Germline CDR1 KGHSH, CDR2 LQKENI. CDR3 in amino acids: CASSPGGGAKNEQFF. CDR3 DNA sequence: TGTGCCAGCTCACCGGGCGGGGGGGCCAAAAATGAGCAGTTCTTC.

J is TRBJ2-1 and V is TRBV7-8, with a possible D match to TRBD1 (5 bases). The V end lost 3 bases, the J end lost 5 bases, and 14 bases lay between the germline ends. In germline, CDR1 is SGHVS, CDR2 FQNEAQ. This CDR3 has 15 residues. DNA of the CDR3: TGTGCCAGCAGCTTCTTCCAGGGTTTAAACAATGAGCAGTTCTTC. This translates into CASSFFQGLNNEQFF.

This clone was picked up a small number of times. The CDR3 nucleotides read TGTGCCAGTAGTATTATGGGACTCTCCTATGGCTACACCTTC. Its protein product is CASSIMGLSYGYTF. The V call is TRBV19, the J call TRBJ1-2, with D perhaps TRBD1 (5 bases). Trimming removed 3 bases from V and 4 bases from J, with 12 bases in between. The CDR3 length is 14 residues. CDR1 and CDR2 from the germline V gene are LNHDA and SQIVND (reference sequence). The full variable domain, with the rest looked up from reference TRBV19 and TRBJ1-2, is DGGITQSPKYLFRKEGQNVTLSCEQNLNHDAMYWYRQDPGQGLRLIYYSQIVNDFQKGDIAEGYSVSREKKESFPLTVTSAQKNPTAFYLCASSIMGLSYGYTFGSGTRLTVV.

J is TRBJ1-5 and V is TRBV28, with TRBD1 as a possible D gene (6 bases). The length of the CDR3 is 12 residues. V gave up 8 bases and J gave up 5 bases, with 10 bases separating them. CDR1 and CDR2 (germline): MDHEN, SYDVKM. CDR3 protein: CASGQLDQPQHF. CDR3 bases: TGTGCCAGCGGACAGCTGGATCAGCCCCAGCATTTT. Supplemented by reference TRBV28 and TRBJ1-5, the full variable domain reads DVKVTQSSRYLVKRTGEKVFLECVQDMDHENMFWYRQDPGLGLRLIYFSYDVKMKEKGDIPEGYSVSREKKERFSLILESASTNQTSMYLCASGQLDQPQHFGDGTRLSIL.

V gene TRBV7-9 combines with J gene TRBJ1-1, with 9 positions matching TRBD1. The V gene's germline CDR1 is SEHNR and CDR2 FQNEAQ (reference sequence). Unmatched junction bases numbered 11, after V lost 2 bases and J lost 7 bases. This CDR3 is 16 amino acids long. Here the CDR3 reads CASSLYYKTGGNEAFF. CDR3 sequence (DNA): TGTGCCAGCAGCTTATATTACAAGACAGGGGGGAATGAAGCTTTCTTT.

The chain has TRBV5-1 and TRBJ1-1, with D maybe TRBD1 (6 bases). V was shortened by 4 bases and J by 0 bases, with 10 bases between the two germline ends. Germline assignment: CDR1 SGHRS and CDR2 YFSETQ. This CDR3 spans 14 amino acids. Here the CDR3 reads CASSAGVLNTEAFF. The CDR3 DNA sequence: TGCGCCAGCAGCGCAGGGGTCCTGAACACTGAAGCTTTCTTT.